The next 5 T cell receptor beta chains were all read from a single sample in a study of shared clonotypes between healthy human individuals. The data were produced by immunoSEQ multiplex PCR, yet TCRdb's version contains in-frame clones alone and is incomplete. The sample shows around 2.1 million clones, approximately 95% of them seen only once. Input material: naive CD4+ T cells sorted from blood. The subset: CD45RA+ positively selected. These receptors were obtained from a young man in good health.

CDR3 in DNA: TGTGCCTGGAATCGCTGGGAAGGCTACACCTTC. This codes for CAWNRWEGYTF. The chain couples TRBV30 to TRBJ1-2; D is unresolved. Germline loops: CDR1 GTSNPN, CDR2 SVGIG (reference sequence). The CDR3 covers 11 residues. Trimming took off 4 bases at V and 8 bases at J, with 11 bases between the two ends.

The genes are TRBV7-9 and TRBJ1-1, with 8 bases matching TRBD1. The germline V gene has CDR1 SEHNR and CDR2 FQNEAQ (reference sequence). The CDR3 is 15 residues long. V gave up 4 bases and J gave up 4 bases; unmatched junction bases: 8. CDR3 bases: TGTGCCAGCAGCTATTTACAGGGGGGAGGCACTGAAGCTTTCTTT. Translation: CASSYLQGGGTEAFF. Using reference TRBV7-9 and TRBJ1-1 for the parts outside the CDR3, the full variable domain is DTGVSQNPRHKITKRGQNVTFRCDPISEHNRLYWYRQTLGQGPEFLTYFQNEAQLEKSRLLSDRFSAERPKGSFSTLEIQRTEQGDSAMYLCASSYLQGGGTEAFFGQGTRLTVV.

The V gene is TRBV25-1, the J gene TRBJ2-2; D not resolved. V lost 5 bases to trimming and J lost 0 bases, with 10 bases between them. Germline CDR1 and CDR2: MGHDK and SYGVNS. The CDR3 loop spans 15 amino acids. The CDR3 DNA follows: TGTGCCAGCAGTCTGAACGGCGCGAACACCGGGGAGCTGTTTTTT. Its protein product is CASSLNGANTGELFF.

J is TRBJ1-5 and V is TRBV15; the D is unclear. Germline CDR1 reads LNHNV; CDR2 reads YYDKDF (reference sequence). The V gene lost 6 bases and the J gene lost 6 bases, with 12 bases spanning the gap. This CDR3 is 13 amino acids long. The CDR3 region is CATSQQRGQPQHF. CDR3 DNA sequence: TGTGCCACCAGTCAACAAAGAGGTCAGCCCCAGCATTTT.

The chain has TRBV5-4 and TRBJ2-1; D perhaps matches TRBD1 (6 bases). Germline lookup yields CDR1 SGHNT and CDR2 YYREEE (reference sequence). Trimming left V 1 base short and J 5 bases short, with 13 bases between. The CDR3 covers 15 residues. The CDR3 DNA reads as TGTGCCAGCAGCTTGAGATCGGGACACCACAATGAGCAGTTCTTC. Protein sequence: CASSLRSGHHNEQFF.